This T cell receptor beta chain was recovered during a study of technical replicates of blood from a handful of donors. Assay used: immunoSEQ multiplex PCR; TCRdb lists only in-frame clones, some missing. This sample has some 70,000 clones; approximately 90% occur once, and the top ten carry over 4%. The CDR3 contains 14 residues. Germline values: CDR1 SGDLS, CDR2 YYNGEE. V was trimmed by 0 bases and J by 4 bases, leaving 10 bases between them. The specimen sequenced was PBMCs. The TCR was taken from a human donor in good health. Some clones in this sample may be carry-over from other donors' samples. This rearrangement joins TRBV9 to TRBJ1-1; the D is unclear. The CDR3 reads CASSVAGEGTEAFF. The CDR3 DNA sequence: TGTGCCAGCAGCGTAGCTGGGGAGGGCACTGAAGCTTTCTTT.